Reported below is one T cell receptor (beta chain). The antigen is not known. The entry originates in a study of OX40 agonist ivuxolimab in advanced cancers. Across the study: While on treatment, patients had intravenous ivuxolimab at 0.01 to 10 mg/kg every 2 weeks. Partial responses were seen in three patients, one with hepatocellular carcinoma and two with cutaneous melanoma.

The CDR3 runs 16 residues. Germline V gives CDR1 LNHDA, CDR2 SQIVND (reference sequence). Trimming at V came to 3 bases and at J to 7 bases, leaving 10 bases not matched to a gene. Assay used: immunoSEQ multiplex PCR; TCRdb lists only in-frame clones, some missing. Counted here are fewer than 55,000 clones, around four fifths occurring once; the ten biggest clones make up around 12%. Patients had blood sampled at baseline and again on cycle 4 day 1 and cycle 7 day 1. General study results and limits: In the 0.1 to 3.0 mg/kg range, CD4+ and CD8+ blood T cells had expanded clonally by week 6.

The receptor's source is an adult with an advanced solid tumor such as melanoma, head and neck, liver or kidney cancer. The rearrangement joins TRBV19 to TRBJ2-1, with TRBD2 matching 9 bases. Sequences were derived from CD4+ or CD8+ T cells sorted from blood, sampled in a trial of the OX40 agonist ivuxolimab. The CDR3, as DNA: TGTGCCAGTAGTATCTCGGCGGGAGGGCTACAGAATGAGCAGTTCTTC. This sequence encodes CASSISAGGLQNEQFF.